The rows below give T cell receptor beta chains drawn from one sample of a study of cytomegalovirus exposure and HLA in healthy donors. Clones were sequenced by immunoSEQ multiplex PCR, and TCRdb holds only the in-frame ones, with some missing. The top ten hold 8% to 9% of the sample, which has 95,000 to 150,000 clones, over 65% seen once. The material sequenced was PBMCs. These receptors originate from a woman aged 40 to 55 in good health and CMV-seropositive. Each CDR3 is given with its conserved first and last residue. A D gene is named only where the DNA matches it firmly. The listing skips clone size in some rows; elsewhere it reads once, few, many or a size class.

clone size,V gene,J gene,D gene,CDR3 DNA,CDR3 protein
.,TRBV29-1,TRBJ1-2,.,TGCAGCGCTAACCTGGGAGGTGGCTACACCTTC,CSANLGGGYTF
.,TRBV5-1,TRBJ1-4,.,TGCGCCAGCAGCCAGACTACAGGGAATAATGAAAAACTGTTTTTT,CASSQTTGNNEKLFF
.,TRBV5-1,TRBJ2-7,.,TGCGCCAGCAGTTACTCTGCGCAGGACGAGCAGTACTTC,CASSYSAQDEQYF
.,TRBV5-6,TRBJ2-2,.,TGTGCCAGCAGCCCGGACAACGGGGAGCTGTTTTTT,CASSPDNGELFF
.,TRBV27,TRBJ2-3,TRBD1,TGTGCCAGCAGTCCCACAGGGGTCCCAGATACGCAGTATTTT,CASSPTGVPDTQYF
.,TRBV10-1,TRBJ2-7,.,TGCGCCAGCAGTGAGCGTTCGGACAGCTTCTCCTACGAGCAGTACTTC,CASSERSDSFSYEQYF
few,TRBV29-1,TRBJ1-1,TRBD1,TGCAGCGTTGAAGAGGACAGGGATGAAGCTTTCTTT,CSVEEDRDEAFF
.,TRBV5-8,TRBJ1-2,.,TGTGCCAGCAGCTTGGAAGGGGCCTATGGCTACACCTTC,CASSLEGAYGYTF
.,TRBV27,TRBJ2-2,TRBD2,TGTGCCAGCAGCCGATATAGCGGGGGGGCTGGCGGGGAGCTGTTTTTT,CASSRYSGGAGGELFF
few,TRBV10-1,TRBJ2-2,.,TGCGCCAGCAGTGAGTCCGTGTCGAACACCGGGGAGCTGTTTTTT,CASSESVSNTGELFF
.,TRBV30,TRBJ1-3,.,TGTGCCTGGAGCGCCGGACTCCTCAGCTCTGGAAACACCATATATTTT,CAWSAGLLSSGNTIYF
.,TRBV5-1,TRBJ1-5,.,TGCGCCAGCAGCTTGTCGTTAGATCAGCCCCAGCATTTT,CASSLSLDQPQHF
.,TRBV4-1,TRBJ1-1,.,TGCGCCAGCAGCCAAGAAATTACAAACCCTGAAGCTTTCTTT,CASSQEITNPEAFF
.,TRBV14,TRBJ1-2,TRBD1,TGTGCCAGCAGCCTCGCCGGGACAGTGAACTATGGCTACACCTTC,CASSLAGTVNYGYTF
.,TRBV9,TRBJ2-7,TRBD1,TGTGCCAGCAGCGCCACCGGGACAGCCTACGAGCAGTACTTC,CASSATGTAYEQYF
.,TRBV9,TRBJ2-2,TRBD2,TGTGCCAGCAGCGTAGCGTCAGGGCTAGCGGGGTACACCGGGGAGCTGTTTTTT,CASSVASGLAGYTGELFF
.,TRBV27,TRBJ2-7,TRBD2,TGTGCCAGCAGTGAACGGACTAGCGGGCTCCTATACTACGAGCAGTACTTC,CASSERTSGLLYYEQYF
.,TRBV30,TRBJ1-3,.,TGTGCCTGGAGTGCCTTCCTTGGGGGGACTCGTATATATTTT,CAWSAFLGGTRIYF
.,TRBV10-2,TRBJ2-5,TRBD2,TGCGCCAGCAGGGGACTAGAGGAGACCCAGTACTTC,CASRGLEETQYF
few,TRBV6-5,TRBJ2-1,.,TGTGCCAGCAGTTATGGCAGACAAGCTTACAATGAGCAGTTCTTC,CASSYGRQAYNEQFF
.,TRBV28,TRBJ2-1,TRBD2,TGTGCCAGCAGTTTAGGGGGAGGGAAAGGCAATGAGCAGTTCTTC,CASSLGGGKGNEQFF
.,TRBV10-2,TRBJ2-2,.,TGCGCCAGCAACGACAGGCCCACCGGGGAGCTGTTTTTT,CASNDRPTGELFF
.,TRBV28,TRBJ2-1,.,TGTGCCAGCAGTTTCAGGACAAGGTCCTACAATGAGCAGTTCTTC,CASSFRTRSYNEQFF
.,TRBV7-6,TRBJ2-2,TRBD2,TGTGCCAGCAGCTTGTGGGGGACTAGCGGGATGACCGGGGAGCTGTTTTTT,CASSLWGTSGMTGELFF
.,TRBV27,TRBJ1-4,TRBD1,TGTGCCAGCAGTTCGGGACAGGGCCTTAATGAAAAACTGTTTTTT,CASSSGQGLNEKLFF
.,TRBV29-1,TRBJ1-5,.,TGCAGCCTGTTGCGGCAGCCCCAGCATTTT,CSLLRQPQHF
.,TRBV7-8,TRBJ1-5,TRBD1,TGTGCCAGCAGCTTAGAAGGGACAGGGGCGAGTCAGCCCCAGCATTTT,CASSLEGTGASQPQHF
.,TRBV19,TRBJ2-5,TRBD2,TGTGCCAGTAGAGGGACTAGCGGGGCCTTCCAAGAGACCCAGTACTTC,CASRGTSGAFQETQYF
.,TRBV5-5,TRBJ2-2,.,TGTGCCAGCAGCTTTGAGTCGGCGGGTCGGCTAGCCCCCGGGGAGCTGTTTTTT,CASSFESAGRLAPGELFF
.,TRBV19,TRBJ2-5,TRBD1,TGTGCCAGTAGCACAGGGGGCGCGGGCCAAGAGACCCAGTACTTC,CASSTGGAGQETQYF
.,TRBV4-2,TRBJ2-2,.,TGTGCCAGCAGCCAAGGACGGGGGGCGGGGACCGGGGAGCTGTTTTTT,CASSQGRGAGTGELFF
few,TRBV28,TRBJ2-7,TRBD2,TGTGCCAGCAGTCCTGCTGGGGGAGGGCCCCTCGAGCAGTACTTC,CASSPAGGGPLEQYF
.,TRBV5-1,TRBJ2-2,.,TGCGCCAGCAGCTTGGGACAGTACACCGGGGAGCTGTTTTTT,CASSLGQYTGELFF
.,TRBV4-2,TRBJ1-4,TRBD1,TGTGCCAGCAGCCAAGTAGGTGGGACAGGTGGAGAAAAACTGTTTTTT,CASSQVGGTGGEKLFF
.,TRBV27,TRBJ1-2,.,TGTGCCAGCAGCCTTCAGGGCGAGACTTATGGCTACACCTTC,CASSLQGETYGYTF
.,TRBV5-6,TRBJ2-1,TRBD1,TGTGCCAGCAGCTCGCCCCCAGGGACAGGGGGCGGTGAGCAGTTCTTC,CASSSPPGTGGGEQFF
.,TRBV2,TRBJ1-1,.,TGTGCCAGCGGCGGGGACTCCAGCGCTGAAGCTTTCTTT,CASGGDSSAEAFF
.,TRBV2,TRBJ2-1,TRBD2,TGTGCCAGCGGGGGGACTAGGATCAATGAGCAGTTCTTC,CASGGTRINEQFF
.,TRBV9,TRBJ1-1,.,TGTGCCAGCAGCTTGGGGGAGGGTGATGAAGCTTTCTTT,CASSLGEGDEAFF
.,TRBV9,TRBJ1-2,.,TGTGCCAGCAGCGTAGACCCAGGGACTAACTATGGCTACACCTTC,CASSVDPGTNYGYTF
once,TRBV5-8,TRBJ2-2,TRBD2,TGTGCCAGCAGCTTGGCCAAGACTAGCGGGAACACCGGGGAGCTGTTTTTT,CASSLAKTSGNTGELFF
.,TRBV28,TRBJ1-1,TRBD1,TGTGCCAGCAGTGAATCAGGGGGCCCTGGAGCTTTCTTT,CASSESGGPGAFF
.,TRBV27,TRBJ2-7,TRBD1,TGTGCCAGCAGTCTAACGCCGGGACAGTACGAGCAGTACTTC,CASSLTPGQYEQYF
few,TRBV6-4,TRBJ2-3,.,TGTGCCAGCAGTGATGAGGCCACAGATACGCAGTATTTT,CASSDEATDTQYF
few,TRBV7-3,TRBJ1-1,TRBD1,TGTGCCAGCCAAGGACAGGGGACGTCTGAAGCTTTCTTT,CASQGQGTSEAFF
few,TRBV7-3,TRBJ2-1,TRBD2,TGTGCCAGCAGCCGAGCGACGGGAGGGCCTTATGAGCAGTTCTTC,CASSRATGGPYEQFF
few,TRBV30,TRBJ2-2,.,TGTGCCTGGAGTAGCTACGGGGAGCTGTTTTTT,CAWSSYGELFF
.,TRBV7-3,TRBJ1-1,.,TGTGCCAGCAGCCAATTGGGGGGAGACACTGAAGCTTTCTTT,CASSQLGGDTEAFF